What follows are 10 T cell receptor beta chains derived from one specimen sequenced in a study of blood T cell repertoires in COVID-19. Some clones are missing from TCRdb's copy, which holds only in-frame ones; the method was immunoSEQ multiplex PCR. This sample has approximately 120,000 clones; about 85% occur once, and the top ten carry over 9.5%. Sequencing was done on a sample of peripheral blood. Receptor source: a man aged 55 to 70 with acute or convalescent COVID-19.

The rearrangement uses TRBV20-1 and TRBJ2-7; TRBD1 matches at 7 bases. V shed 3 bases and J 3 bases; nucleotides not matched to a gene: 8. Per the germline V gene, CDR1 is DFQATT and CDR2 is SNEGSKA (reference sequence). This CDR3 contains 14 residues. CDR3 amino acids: CSASGDRDIYEQYF. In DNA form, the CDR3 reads TGCAGTGCTAGTGGTGACAGGGACATCTACGAGCAGTACTTC.

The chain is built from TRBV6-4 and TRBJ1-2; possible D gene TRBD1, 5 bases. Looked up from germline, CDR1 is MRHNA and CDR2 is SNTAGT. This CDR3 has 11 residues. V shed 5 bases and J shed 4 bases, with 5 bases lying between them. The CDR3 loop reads CASSQGYGYTF. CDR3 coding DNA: TGTGCCAGCAGTCAGGGCTATGGCTACACCTTC.

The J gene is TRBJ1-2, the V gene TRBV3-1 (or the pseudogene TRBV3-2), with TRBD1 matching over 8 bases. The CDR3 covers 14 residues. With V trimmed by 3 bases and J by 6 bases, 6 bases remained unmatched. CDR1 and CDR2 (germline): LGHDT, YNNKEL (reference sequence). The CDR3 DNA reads TGTGCCAGCAGCCACAGACAGGGGTCGAATGGCTACACCTTC. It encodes CASSHRQGSNGYTF.

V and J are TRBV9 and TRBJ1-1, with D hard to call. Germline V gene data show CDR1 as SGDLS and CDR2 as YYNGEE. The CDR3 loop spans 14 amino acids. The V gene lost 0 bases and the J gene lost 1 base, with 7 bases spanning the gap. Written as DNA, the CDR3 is TGTGCCAGCAGCGTAGGGGTAGCGAACACTGAAGCTTTCTTT. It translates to CASSVGVANTEAFF.

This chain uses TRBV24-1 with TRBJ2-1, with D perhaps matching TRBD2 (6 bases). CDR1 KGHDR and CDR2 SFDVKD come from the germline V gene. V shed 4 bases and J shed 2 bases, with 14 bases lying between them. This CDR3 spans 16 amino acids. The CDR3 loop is CATSDPPGGPYNEQFF. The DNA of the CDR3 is TGTGCCACCAGTGACCCGCCCGGGGGACCCTACAATGAGCAGTTCTTC.

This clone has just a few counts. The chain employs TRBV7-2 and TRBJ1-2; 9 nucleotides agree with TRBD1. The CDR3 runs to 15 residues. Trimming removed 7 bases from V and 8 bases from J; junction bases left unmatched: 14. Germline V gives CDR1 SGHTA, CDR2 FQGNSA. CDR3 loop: CASTLPRTGVWGYTF. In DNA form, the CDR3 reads TGTGCCAGCACCCTCCCCCGGACAGGGGTTTGGGGCTACACCTTC.

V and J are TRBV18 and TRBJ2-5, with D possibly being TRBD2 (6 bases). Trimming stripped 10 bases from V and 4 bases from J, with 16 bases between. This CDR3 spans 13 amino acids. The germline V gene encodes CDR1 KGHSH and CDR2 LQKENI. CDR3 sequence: CATRRGLGETQYF. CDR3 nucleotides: TGTGCCACGCGGCGGGGATTAGGAGAGACCCAGTACTTC.

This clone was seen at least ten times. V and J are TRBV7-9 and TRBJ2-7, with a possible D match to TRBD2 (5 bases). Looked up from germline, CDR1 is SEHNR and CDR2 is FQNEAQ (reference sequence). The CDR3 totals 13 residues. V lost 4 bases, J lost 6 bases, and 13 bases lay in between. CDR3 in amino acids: CASSSPLVREQYF. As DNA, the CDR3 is TGTGCCAGCAGCTCCCCACTAGTCCGCGAGCAGTACTTC.

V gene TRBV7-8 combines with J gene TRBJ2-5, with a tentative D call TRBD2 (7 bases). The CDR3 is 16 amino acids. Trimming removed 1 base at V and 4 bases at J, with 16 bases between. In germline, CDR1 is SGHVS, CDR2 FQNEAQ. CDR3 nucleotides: TGTGCCAGCAGCTTAGTCAAGGGCCGGGGGGCAGAGACCCAGTACTTC. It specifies CASSLVKGRGAETQYF.

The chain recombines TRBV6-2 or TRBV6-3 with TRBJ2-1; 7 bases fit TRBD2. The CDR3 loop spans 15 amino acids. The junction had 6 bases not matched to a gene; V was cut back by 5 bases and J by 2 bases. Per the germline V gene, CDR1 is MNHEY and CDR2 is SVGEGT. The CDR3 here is CASSSGNSPYNEQFF. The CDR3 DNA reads TGTGCCAGCAGTAGCGGGAACTCACCCTACAATGAGCAGTTCTTC.